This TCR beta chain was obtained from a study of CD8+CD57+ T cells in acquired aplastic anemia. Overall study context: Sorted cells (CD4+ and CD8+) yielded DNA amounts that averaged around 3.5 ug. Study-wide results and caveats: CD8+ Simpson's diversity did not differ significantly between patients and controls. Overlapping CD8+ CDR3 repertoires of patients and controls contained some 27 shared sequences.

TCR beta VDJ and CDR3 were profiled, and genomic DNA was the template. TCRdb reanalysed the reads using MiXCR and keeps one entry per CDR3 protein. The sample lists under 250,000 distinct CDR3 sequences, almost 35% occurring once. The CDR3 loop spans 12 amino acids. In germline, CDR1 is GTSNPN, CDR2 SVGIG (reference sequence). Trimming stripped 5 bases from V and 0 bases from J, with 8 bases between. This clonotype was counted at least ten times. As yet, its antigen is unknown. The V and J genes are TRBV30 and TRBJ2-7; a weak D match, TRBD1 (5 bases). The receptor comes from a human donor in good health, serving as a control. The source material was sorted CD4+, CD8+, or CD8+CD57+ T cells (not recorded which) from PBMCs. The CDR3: CAWGHFSYEQYF. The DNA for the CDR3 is TGTGCCTGGGGACACTTCTCCTACGAGCAGTACTTC.